This record looks at one T cell receptor beta chain sequence and its context. Its antigen remains unknown. The data stem from a study of radiotherapy plus CTLA-4 blockade in lung cancer. Generated by immunoSEQ multiplex PCR, the TCRdb table keeps only in-frame clones and is missing some. The sample lists roughly 15,000 clones; around three quarters were seen once. Trimming removed 0 bases from V and 4 bases from J, with 14 bases in between. Germline CDR1 reads SGHDT; CDR2 reads YYEEEE. The CDR3 has 15 residues. Whole-study findings and limits: In blood, TCR clones derived from the tumor expanded after radiotherapy plus ipilimumab.

The material was peripheral blood, obtained from a patient treated with radiotherapy plus ipilimumab. This sequence joins TRBV5-6 and TRBJ2-7, with D tentatively TRBD1 (5 bases). The TCR was taken from a human donor with non-small cell lung cancer whose response to radiotherapy plus ipilimumab could not be evaluated. In DNA, the CDR3 is TGTGCCAGCAGCTTGGCCAGGGTGACACTTTACGAGCAGTACGTC. It specifies CASSLARVTLYEQYV.